Listed below are T cell receptor beta chains from one sample, sequenced in a study of blood T cell repertoires in COVID-19. Repertoires were generated with immunoSEQ multiplex PCR, while TCRdb's copy carries only in-frame clones and drops some. The data contain under 200,000 clones, more than 80% of them singletons. The sample taken for sequencing was PBMCs or T cells enriched from blood (not recorded which). All receptors derive from a man in his fifties who had recovered from COVID-19. The CDR3 runs from the conserved cysteine through the conserved F or W. The D gene is left open where the match is weak. Size tells how often a clone was seen (once, few, many) or the class of an expanded clone, and some rows leave it out.

J gene: TRBJ2-7
V gene: TRBV29-1
clone size: few
D gene: TRBD1
CDR3 protein: CSVLTGNSYEQYF
CDR3 DNA: TGCAGCGTTTTGACAGGGAACTCCTACGAGCAGTACTTC

J gene: TRBJ2-5
V gene: TRBV11-2
clone size: .
D gene: TRBD2
CDR3 protein: CASSLRLAGDTRETQYF
CDR3 DNA: TGTGCCAGCAGCTTACGACTAGCGGGGGACACCAGGGAGACCCAGTACTTC

J gene: TRBJ2-7
V gene: TRBV6-2/TRBV6-3
clone size: .
D gene: .
CDR3 protein: CASRPEGRQTYEQYF
CDR3 DNA: TGTGCCAGCCGCCCCGAGGGAAGGCAGACCTACGAGCAGTACTTC

J gene: TRBJ1-6
V gene: TRBV2
clone size: .
D gene: TRBD1
CDR3 protein: CASSERTGGVSPLHF
CDR3 DNA: TGTGCCAGCAGTGAAAGGACAGGGGGCGTTTCACCCCTCCACTTT

J gene: TRBJ1-1
V gene: TRBV10-3
clone size: .
D gene: .
CDR3 protein: CATLPWSGLGTEAFF
CDR3 DNA: TGTGCCACCCTTCCATGGTCAGGGTTGGGCACTGAAGCTTTCTTT

J gene: TRBJ1-1
V gene: TRBV9
clone size: many
D gene: .
CDR3 protein: CASSEEQGNTEAFF
CDR3 DNA: TGTGCCAGCAGCGAAGAACAGGGGAACACTGAAGCTTTCTTT

J gene: TRBJ1-6
V gene: TRBV2
clone size: .
D gene: .
CDR3 protein: CASTLDMGGLSGSPLHF
CDR3 DNA: TGTGCCAGCACCCTAGACATGGGGGGACTGAGTGGTTCACCCCTCCACTTT

J gene: TRBJ2-1
V gene: TRBV29-1
clone size: .
D gene: TRBD2
CDR3 protein: CSVVGTRLGEQFF
CDR3 DNA: TGCAGCGTTGTCGGGACTAGGTTGGGTGAGCAGTTCTTC

J gene: TRBJ2-1
V gene: TRBV6-6
clone size: .
D gene: TRBD2
CDR3 protein: CASIKFSGAPYNEQFF
CDR3 DNA: TGTGCCAGTATTAAATTTAGCGGGGCTCCCTACAATGAGCAGTTCTTC

J gene: TRBJ2-2
V gene: TRBV21-1
clone size: .
D gene: .
CDR3 protein: CASSKGRANTGELFF
CDR3 DNA: TGTGCCAGCAGCAAGGGCAGGGCCAACACCGGGGAGCTGTTTTTT

J gene: TRBJ1-4
V gene: TRBV24-1
clone size: .
D gene: TRBD1
CDR3 protein: CATSAIQGARWRANEKLFF
CDR3 DNA: TGTGCCACCAGTGCGATACAGGGGGCGCGGTGGAGAGCTAATGAAAAACTGTTTTTT

J gene: TRBJ2-4
V gene: TRBV28
clone size: .
D gene: TRBD1
CDR3 protein: CASRYHGQEKNIQYF
CDR3 DNA: TGTGCCAGCAGGTATCATGGACAGGAGAAAAACATTCAGTACTTC

J gene: TRBJ1-6
V gene: TRBV20-1
clone size: .
D gene: .
CDR3 protein: CSASSPRDNSPLHF
CDR3 DNA: TGCAGTGCTAGTTCCCCCCGGGATAATTCACCCCTCCACTTT

J gene: TRBJ2-3
V gene: TRBV29-1
clone size: .
D gene: TRBD2
CDR3 protein: CSVEGLAGILSTDTQYF
CDR3 DNA: TGCAGCGTTGAAGGGCTAGCGGGGATCCTAAGCACAGATACGCAGTATTTT

J gene: TRBJ1-3
V gene: TRBV29-1
clone size: .
D gene: TRBD1
CDR3 protein: CSVTGGTSGNTIYF
CDR3 DNA: TGCAGCGTTACAGGGGGCACGTCTGGAAACACCATATATTTT

J gene: TRBJ2-5
V gene: TRBV7-9
clone size: .
D gene: TRBD2
CDR3 protein: CASSASGGETQYF
CDR3 DNA: TGTGCCAGCAGTGCTAGCGGGGGGGAGACCCAGTACTTC

J gene: TRBJ2-2
V gene: TRBV7-3
clone size: .
D gene: TRBD1
CDR3 protein: CASSSWDRATGELFF
CDR3 DNA: TGTGCCAGCAGCTCCTGGGACAGGGCCACCGGGGAGCTGTTTTTT

J gene: TRBJ2-7
V gene: TRBV5-1
clone size: once
D gene: TRBD1
CDR3 protein: CASSLWTGGREQYF
CDR3 DNA: TGCGCCAGCAGCTTGTGGACAGGGGGTCGCGAGCAGTACTTC

J gene: TRBJ2-7
V gene: TRBV12-3/TRBV12-4
clone size: .
D gene: .
CDR3 protein: CASRGLDYEQYF
CDR3 DNA: TGTGCCAGCAGAGGACTCGACTACGAGCAGTACTTC

J gene: TRBJ1-5
V gene: TRBV4-1
clone size: .
D gene: .
CDR3 protein: CASSQLYGDYSNQPQHF
CDR3 DNA: TGCGCCAGCAGCCAATTATACGGGGATTATAGCAATCAGCCCCAGCATTTT

J gene: TRBJ2-2
V gene: TRBV4-3
clone size: .
D gene: .
CDR3 protein: CASSQGGRYTGELFF
CDR3 DNA: TGCGCCAGCAGCCAAGGGGGGCGGTACACCGGGGAGCTGTTTTTT

J gene: TRBJ1-5
V gene: TRBV4-2
clone size: .
D gene: .
CDR3 protein: CASSQGAARGLVQPQHF
CDR3 DNA: TGTGCCAGCAGCCAAGGGGCGGCCAGGGGACTAGTACAGCCCCAGCATTTT

J gene: TRBJ1-5
V gene: TRBV27
clone size: .
D gene: .
CDR3 protein: CASSPTGSKGNQPQHF
CDR3 DNA: TGTGCCAGCAGCCCCACAGGGTCTAAAGGCAATCAGCCCCAGCATTTT

J gene: TRBJ1-1
V gene: TRBV6-5
clone size: .
D gene: TRBD1
CDR3 protein: CASSGQAGTEAFF
CDR3 DNA: TGTGCCAGCAGCGGACAGGCGGGCACTGAAGCTTTCTTT

J gene: TRBJ1-1
V gene: TRBV18
clone size: once
D gene: .
CDR3 protein: CASSRIGDKEAFF
CDR3 DNA: TGTGCCAGCTCGAGGATCGGGGACAAGGAAGCTTTCTTT

J gene: TRBJ1-1
V gene: TRBV2
clone size: .
D gene: TRBD1
CDR3 protein: CASSARTGSPSGEAFF
CDR3 DNA: TGTGCCAGCAGTGCTCGGACAGGGTCACCGTCCGGCGAAGCTTTCTTT

J gene: TRBJ1-2
V gene: TRBV9
clone size: .
D gene: TRBD1
CDR3 protein: CASSVGTGTSGGYTF
CDR3 DNA: TGTGCCAGCAGCGTTGGGACAGGTACCTCTGGGGGCTACACCTTC

J gene: TRBJ2-4
V gene: TRBV5-1
clone size: .
D gene: .
CDR3 protein: CASSPWDTIAKNIQYF
CDR3 DNA: TGCGCCAGCAGCCCCTGGGACACTATAGCCAAAAACATTCAGTACTTC

J gene: TRBJ1-2
V gene: TRBV7-9
clone size: once
D gene: .
CDR3 protein: CASRNSGVYGYTF
CDR3 DNA: TGTGCCAGCAGGAATTCAGGTGTCTATGGCTACACCTTC

J gene: TRBJ2-6
V gene: TRBV6-5
clone size: .
D gene: .
CDR3 protein: CARGDSGANVLTF
CDR3 DNA: TGTGCCCGGGGAGACTCTGGGGCCAACGTCCTGACTTTC

J gene: TRBJ2-2
V gene: TRBV6-5
clone size: .
D gene: .
CDR3 protein: CASSPRITSTGELFF
CDR3 DNA: TGTGCCAGCAGTCCCAGAATCACTAGTACCGGGGAGCTGTTTTTT

J gene: TRBJ2-7
V gene: TRBV5-6
clone size: .
D gene: .
CDR3 protein: CASSLGSYDEQYF
CDR3 DNA: TGTGCCAGCAGCTTGGGTAGCTACGACGAGCAGTACTTC

J gene: TRBJ2-7
V gene: TRBV2
clone size: few
D gene: TRBD1
CDR3 protein: CASRGDRGEQYF
CDR3 DNA: TGTGCCAGCAGGGGGGACAGGGGCGAGCAGTACTTC

J gene: TRBJ2-7
V gene: TRBV6-5
clone size: .
D gene: .
CDR3 protein: CASSYSRTGRYYEQYF
CDR3 DNA: TGTGCCAGCAGTTACTCGAGAACAGGACGATACTACGAGCAGTACTTC

J gene: TRBJ2-6
V gene: TRBV5-6
clone size: .
D gene: .
CDR3 protein: CASAGANVLTF
CDR3 DNA: TGTGCCTCCGCTGGGGCCAACGTCCTGACTTTC

J gene: TRBJ1-2
V gene: TRBV3-1/TRBV3-2
clone size: .
D gene: TRBD1
CDR3 protein: CASSQLTGVYGYTF
CDR3 DNA: TGTGCCAGCAGCCAGTTAACAGGGGTATATGGCTACACCTTC

J gene: TRBJ2-2
V gene: TRBV18
clone size: .
D gene: .
CDR3 protein: CASSPRRTDTLNTGELFF
CDR3 DNA: TGTGCCAGCTCACCAAGAAGGACAGATACTTTGAACACCGGGGAGCTGTTTTTT

J gene: TRBJ1-5
V gene: TRBV2
clone size: .
D gene: .
CDR3 protein: CASIYNLNSNQPQHF
CDR3 DNA: TGTGCCAGCATATACAATCTCAATAGCAATCAGCCCCAGCATTTT

J gene: TRBJ1-4
V gene: TRBV10-3
clone size: few
D gene: .
CDR3 protein: CAISGQRGGNEKLFF
CDR3 DNA: TGTGCCATCAGCGGACAGCGAGGGGGTAATGAAAAACTGTTTTTT

J gene: TRBJ1-5
V gene: TRBV11-3
clone size: .
D gene: .
CDR3 protein: CASSLCAGANSNQPQHF
CDR3 DNA: TGTGCCAGCAGCTTATGCGCAGGGGCGAATAGCAATCAGCCCCAGCATTTT

J gene: TRBJ2-1
V gene: TRBV5-1
clone size: .
D gene: TRBD1
CDR3 protein: CASSGGTGYDNEQFF
CDR3 DNA: TGCGCCAGCAGCGGAGGGACAGGATACGACAATGAGCAGTTCTTC

J gene: TRBJ2-3
V gene: TRBV4-3
clone size: .
D gene: TRBD2
CDR3 protein: CASSQTGLAGGAQYF
CDR3 DNA: TGCGCCAGCAGCCAAACAGGACTAGCGGGGGGGGCGCAGTATTTT

J gene: TRBJ1-1
V gene: TRBV7-9
clone size: once
D gene: .
CDR3 protein: CASSLGALNTEAFF
CDR3 DNA: TGTGCCAGCAGCTTGGGGGCCCTGAACACTGAAGCTTTCTTT

J gene: TRBJ1-5
V gene: TRBV27
clone size: .
D gene: .
CDR3 protein: CASSLSGVDQPQHF
CDR3 DNA: TGTGCCAGCAGTTTATCCGGGGTGGATCAGCCCCAGCATTTT

J gene: TRBJ1-2
V gene: TRBV5-1
clone size: .
D gene: TRBD1
CDR3 protein: CASSRSTGQGLGYGHTF
CDR3 DNA: TGCGCCAGCAGTCGGAGCACGGGACAGGGTTTAGGCTATGGCCACACCTTC

J gene: TRBJ1-2
V gene: TRBV30
clone size: once
D gene: .
CDR3 protein: CAWIPRTNYGYTF
CDR3 DNA: TGTGCCTGGATTCCTAGGACTAACTATGGCTACACCTTC

J gene: TRBJ2-5
V gene: TRBV7-9
clone size: .
D gene: .
CDR3 protein: CASSLAGLETQYF
CDR3 DNA: TGTGCCAGCAGCTTAGCCGGGTTAGAGACCCAGTACTTC

J gene: TRBJ1-2
V gene: TRBV11-2
clone size: .
D gene: TRBD1
CDR3 protein: CASSLGGTGGDGYTF
CDR3 DNA: TGTGCCAGCAGCCTGGGGGGGACAGGGGGTGATGGCTACACCTTC

J gene: TRBJ2-3
V gene: TRBV5-1
clone size: .
D gene: .
CDR3 protein: CASSLRGGLNTDTQYF
CDR3 DNA: TGCGCCAGCAGCCTTAGGGGGGGGCTCAACACAGATACGCAGTATTTT

J gene: TRBJ2-7
V gene: TRBV4-3
clone size: .
D gene: .
CDR3 protein: CASSQQEGGYEQYF
CDR3 DNA: TGCGCCAGCAGCCAACAGGAGGGCGGCTACGAGCAGTACTTC

J gene: TRBJ1-5
V gene: TRBV7-2
clone size: .
D gene: TRBD1
CDR3 protein: CASSLESGGRQPQHF
CDR3 DNA: TGTGCCAGCAGCTTAGAATCAGGGGGTAGGCAGCCCCAGCATTTT

J gene: TRBJ2-1
V gene: TRBV27
clone size: .
D gene: .
CDR3 protein: CASSPLGRDNEQFF
CDR3 DNA: TGTGCCAGCAGCCCTCTAGGGCGGGACAATGAGCAGTTCTTC

J gene: TRBJ2-7
V gene: TRBV5-5
clone size: .
D gene: TRBD2
CDR3 protein: CASSLGVAGVFSYEQYF
CDR3 DNA: TGTGCCAGCAGCTTGGGGGTAGCGGGTGTTTTCTCCTACGAGCAGTACTTC

J gene: TRBJ1-1
V gene: TRBV3-1/TRBV3-2
clone size: .
D gene: .
CDR3 protein: CASGRRTEAFF
CDR3 DNA: TGTGCCAGTGGCAGGCGCACTGAAGCTTTCTTT

J gene: TRBJ1-6
V gene: TRBV4-3
clone size: .
D gene: .
CDR3 protein: CASSQEHRPNSPLHF
CDR3 DNA: TGCGCCAGCAGCCAAGAACACAGACCCAATTCACCCCTCCACTTT

J gene: TRBJ1-6
V gene: TRBV7-2
clone size: .
D gene: .
CDR3 protein: CASRWGGAGNSPLHF
CDR3 DNA: TGTGCCAGCAGGTGGGGGGGCGCGGGGAATTCACCCCTCCACTTT

J gene: TRBJ2-2
V gene: TRBV25-1
clone size: .
D gene: TRBD1
CDR3 protein: CASRTGGVTGELFF
CDR3 DNA: TGTGCCAGCCGGACAGGGGGCGTCACCGGGGAGCTGTTTTTT

J gene: TRBJ2-5
V gene: TRBV5-1
clone size: .
D gene: TRBD2
CDR3 protein: CASRPPGGTQETQYF
CDR3 DNA: TGCGCCAGCAGACCCCCGGGGGGTACTCAAGAGACCCAGTACTTC

J gene: TRBJ2-7
V gene: TRBV4-3
clone size: .
D gene: TRBD1
CDR3 protein: CASSREGTANSYEQYF
CDR3 DNA: TGCGCCAGCAGCCGAGAGGGGACAGCGAACTCCTACGAGCAGTACTTC

J gene: TRBJ1-2
V gene: TRBV15
clone size: .
D gene: TRBD1
CDR3 protein: CATSTRDRSNYGYTF
CDR3 DNA: TGTGCCACCAGCACCCGGGACAGGTCTAACTATGGCTACACCTTC